This is a list of T cell receptor beta chains from one sample in a study of OX40 agonist ivuxolimab in advanced cancers. The method was immunoSEQ multiplex PCR; TCRdb's version includes in-frame clones alone and lacks a portion of them. The profile shows about 62,000 clones, about 85% of them singletons. The sample in question was CD4+ or CD8+ T cells sorted from blood, obtained in a trial of the OX40 agonist ivuxolimab. The source is an adult with an advanced solid tumor such as melanoma, head and neck, liver or kidney cancer. The CDR3 runs from the conserved cysteine through the conserved F or W. The D gene is left open where the match is weak. Not every row has a clone size; where given, it reads once, few, many or a size class.

CDR3 DNA: TGTGCCAGCAGCACAGGACTAGCGGGTTCCACAGATACGCAGTATTTT
CDR3 protein: CASSTGLAGSTDTQYF
clone size: .
D gene: TRBD2
J gene: TRBJ2-3
V gene: TRBV11-2

CDR3 DNA: TGTGCCAGCAGCAGGGGGGGACTAGCGGGGACCACCGGGGAGCTGTTTTTT
CDR3 protein: CASSRGGLAGTTGELFF
clone size: .
D gene: TRBD2
J gene: TRBJ2-2
V gene: TRBV13

CDR3 DNA: TGTGCCAGCAGTTACGAACAGTCAGGTGGCTACACCTTC
CDR3 protein: CASSYEQSGGYTF
clone size: once
D gene: .
J gene: TRBJ1-2
V gene: TRBV6-5

CDR3 DNA: TGTGCCAGTCTAAAGAAGACAGGGGGCACCGGGGAGCTGTTTTTT
CDR3 protein: CASLKKTGGTGELFF
clone size: .
D gene: TRBD1
J gene: TRBJ2-2
V gene: TRBV19

CDR3 DNA: TGCGCCAGCAGCCAAGATCGACGGCGGGGGACCTACAATGAGCAGTTCTTC
CDR3 protein: CASSQDRRRGTYNEQFF
clone size: .
D gene: TRBD2
J gene: TRBJ2-1
V gene: TRBV4-1

CDR3 DNA: TGTGCCAGCAGCTTGGCCGAGGACGAGCAGTACTTC
CDR3 protein: CASSLAEDEQYF
clone size: medium-sized
D gene: .
J gene: TRBJ2-7
V gene: TRBV5-6

CDR3 DNA: TGTGCCTGGAGTGTTCCCAGTCGCCCCGGGGAGCTGTTTTTT
CDR3 protein: CAWSVPSRPGELFF
clone size: .
D gene: .
J gene: TRBJ2-2
V gene: TRBV30

CDR3 DNA: TGTGCCAGCAGCCCCGAGGGGGGGACAATCCGCCGGGGTACGCAGTATTTT
CDR3 protein: CASSPEGGTIRRGTQYF
clone size: .
D gene: .
J gene: TRBJ2-3
V gene: TRBV5-8

CDR3 DNA: TGTGCCAGCAGCTTAGGAATGGGCGGAATCACAGATACGCAGTATTTT
CDR3 protein: CASSLGMGGITDTQYF
clone size: .
D gene: .
J gene: TRBJ2-3
V gene: TRBV7-9

CDR3 DNA: TGTGCCTGGGCACTCTCCTATAATTCACCCCTCCACTTT
CDR3 protein: CAWALSYNSPLHF
clone size: .
D gene: .
J gene: TRBJ1-6
V gene: TRBV30

CDR3 DNA: TGCGCCAGCAGCCCTGGAGCAAGAGCGGGAGTTATAGATACGCAGTATTTT
CDR3 protein: CASSPGARAGVIDTQYF
clone size: .
D gene: TRBD2
J gene: TRBJ2-3
V gene: TRBV5-1

CDR3 DNA: TGTGCCAGCAGCCCGCAGGGGAGCGGGGATACGCAGTATTTT
CDR3 protein: CASSPQGSGDTQYF
clone size: .
D gene: .
J gene: TRBJ2-3
V gene: TRBV7-3

CDR3 DNA: TGTGCCAGTAGCCTGGGGGTGGTAGTGAGGAACAATCAGCCCCAGCATTTT
CDR3 protein: CASSLGVVVRNNQPQHF
clone size: .
D gene: .
J gene: TRBJ1-5
V gene: TRBV19

CDR3 DNA: TGTGCCAGCAGCTTAGAGGGGGACAGGGGGTTGAACACTGAAGCTTTCTTT
CDR3 protein: CASSLEGDRGLNTEAFF
clone size: .
D gene: TRBD1
J gene: TRBJ1-1
V gene: TRBV7-8

CDR3 DNA: TGTGCCAGCAGCATACAGCGGAATGAGCAGTTCTTC
CDR3 protein: CASSIQRNEQFF
clone size: .
D gene: .
J gene: TRBJ2-1
V gene: TRBV28

CDR3 DNA: TGTGCCAGCAAAGATCCGGGGCTTGAGGAGGAGACCCAGTACTTC
CDR3 protein: CASKDPGLEEETQYF
clone size: .
D gene: .
J gene: TRBJ2-5
V gene: TRBV27

CDR3 DNA: TGTGCCAGCAGCTACGGGGTCGGGAGCTACGAGCAGTACTTC
CDR3 protein: CASSYGVGSYEQYF
clone size: once
D gene: .
J gene: TRBJ2-7
V gene: TRBV5-5

CDR3 DNA: TGTGCCAGCAGCTTGGGGGACAGGTCGTTCTCAAATGAAAAACTGTTTTTT
CDR3 protein: CASSLGDRSFSNEKLFF
clone size: .
D gene: TRBD1
J gene: TRBJ1-4
V gene: TRBV5-6

CDR3 DNA: TGTGCCAGCTCACCCCTAGGGGTTAACACTGAAGCTTTCTTT
CDR3 protein: CASSPLGVNTEAFF
clone size: .
D gene: .
J gene: TRBJ1-1
V gene: TRBV18

CDR3 DNA: TGTGCCAGCAGCCCTTTATACGTAGCAGATACGCAGTATTTT
CDR3 protein: CASSPLYVADTQYF
clone size: .
D gene: .
J gene: TRBJ2-3
V gene: TRBV11-3

CDR3 DNA: TGTGCCAGCAGTCCCCGGCGGGGAGGAAAGGAAAAACTGTTTTTT
CDR3 protein: CASSPRRGGKEKLFF
clone size: .
D gene: .
J gene: TRBJ1-4
V gene: TRBV27

CDR3 DNA: TGTGCCAGCTTAGGGTACTCAGCGGGTCTCCTGGGCCCCTACGAGCAGTACTTC
CDR3 protein: CASLGYSAGLLGPYEQYF
clone size: .
D gene: .
J gene: TRBJ2-7
V gene: TRBV7-9

CDR3 DNA: TGTGCCAGCAGCCTCCGGGATGAGCAGTTCTTC
CDR3 protein: CASSLRDEQFF
clone size: .
D gene: .
J gene: TRBJ2-1
V gene: TRBV6-5

CDR3 DNA: TGTGCCAGCGGAGGTAACGACTACGAGCAGTACTTC
CDR3 protein: CASGGNDYEQYF
clone size: once
D gene: .
J gene: TRBJ2-7
V gene: TRBV28